This T cell receptor (beta chain) is drawn from a study of CD4 and CD8 cells across lung adenocarcinoma regions. From the PCR reads, TCRdb called clonotypes with MiXCR, one entry per CDR3 protein. Among under 20,000 distinct CDR3 sequences, roughly 51% were seen once, and the ten largest hold 55%. Per the germline V gene, CDR1 is MRHNA and CDR2 is SNTAGT. The germline V and J ends were trimmed by 10 bases and 5 bases, with 12 bases remaining between them. The CDR3 totals 12 residues. Donors had localized lung adenocarcinoma, a non-small cell lung cancer. This sequence joins TRBV6-4 and TRBJ2-1; the D gene could be TRBD1 or TRBD2 (5 bases each). This TCR derives from a female donor with lung adenocarcinoma. The CD4 and CD8 labels of this study may be unreliable. Sequencing was carried out using CD8+ T cells from the center of a lung tumor. CDR3 nucleotide sequence: TGTGCCATAACCGGGACCCACAATGAGCAGTTCTTC. This encodes CAITGTHNEQFF.